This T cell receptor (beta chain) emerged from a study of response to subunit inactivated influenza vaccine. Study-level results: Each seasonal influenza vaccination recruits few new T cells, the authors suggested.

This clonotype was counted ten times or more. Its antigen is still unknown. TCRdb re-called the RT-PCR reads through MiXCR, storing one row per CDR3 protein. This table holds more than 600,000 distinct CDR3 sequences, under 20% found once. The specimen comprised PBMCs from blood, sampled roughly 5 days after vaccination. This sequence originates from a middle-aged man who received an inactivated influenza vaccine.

The CDR3 DNA sequence: TGCAGCGTTGGGGAGACAGAAAGCACAGATACGCAGTATTTT. Translated, it gives CSVGETESTDTQYF. This chain joins TRBV29-1 and TRBJ2-3, with D perhaps being TRBD1 or TRBD2 (5 bases each). Germline assignment: CDR1 SQVTM and CDR2 ANQGSEA. Trimming shortened V by 4 bases and J by 0 bases, and 11 bases separated the two germline ends. CDR3 size: 14 residues.